The following is a TCR beta chain sequence with its context. Its antigen is currently unknown. This sample was included in a study of OX40 agonist ivuxolimab in advanced cancers. Study as a whole: Hepatocellular carcinoma, melanoma, renal cell or head and neck cancer affected the dose-escalation patients.

Study conclusions and caveats: The average count of expanded clones was higher among CD8+ T cells than among CD4+. Partial responders treated at 0.1-3.0 mg/kg exhibited clonal expansion among the lowest measured.

Produced via immunoSEQ multiplex PCR; TCRdb's table is partial and in-frame only. The sample includes tens of thousands of clones, approximately 91% of them seen just once. The sampling schedule covered blood at baseline, cycle 4 day 1, and cycle 7 day 1. V lost 4 bases and J 0 bases, leaving 4 bases between the germline ends. This CDR3 comprises 13 residues. Germline lookup yields CDR1 SGHRS and CDR2 YFSETQ. J is TRBJ2-2 and V is TRBV5-1, with D uncertain. Specimen: CD4+ or CD8+ T cells sorted from blood, collected in a trial of the OX40 agonist ivuxolimab. The source of this sequence is an adult with an advanced solid tumor such as melanoma, head and neck, liver or kidney cancer. CDR3 residues: CASSPANTGELFF. The CDR3, as DNA: TGCGCCAGCAGCCCCGCGAACACCGGGGAGCTGTTTTTT.